The clone carrying this TCR beta chain turned up a few times. Its antigen is unidentified. The sample belongs to a study of T cells after yellow fever vaccination. Study details: Fractions containing few cells were prepared with SMART-Seq v4 Ultra Low Input. Study-wide results and caveats: Just a small share of clonotypes turned up in the CD4 compartment as well as the CD8 compartment. Abundant contaminating clonotypes from the bulk population could appear in FACS-sorted repertoires.

CDR3 size: 11 residues. The germline CDR1 and CDR2 sequences are DFQATT and SNEGSKA (reference sequence). V was trimmed by 3 bases and J by 5 bases, leaving 7 bases between them. TCRdb processed the 5' RACE reads anew with MiXCR; each CDR3 protein has one entry. The sample shows roughly 500,000 distinct CDR3 sequences, over 15% of them seen only once. The sequence was collected from a man under 40 who received the YFV17D yellow fever vaccine. The source was PBMCs, collected 15 days after the yellow fever booster vaccination. The chain recombines TRBV20-1 with TRBJ2-5; D gene uncertain. CDR3 amino acids: CSASGLETQYF. The CDR3, as DNA: TGCAGTGCTAGCGGGTTGGAGACCCAGTACTTC.